This T cell receptor (beta chain) was documented in a study of T cell responses to AZD1222 COVID-19 vaccine. General observations from the study: Donors skewed white British and female; clonal diversity was possibly underestimated. Just a handful of people given AZD1222 tested seropositive at baseline. Repertoires were obtained solely post-peak T cell response.

This clone was recorded once. Its antigen is not known. TCRdb's copy holds only in-frame clones and misses some; the assay was immunoSEQ multiplex PCR. The table records about 70,000 clones, 84% of them present only once. Germline V lookup: CDR1 ENHRY, CDR2 SYGVKD. V lost 6 bases and J lost 1; bases outside the gene matches: 5. The CDR3 is 15 amino acids. Sequenced material: peripheral blood, taken on day 0 of AZD1222 vaccination. This TCR was recovered from an adult in good health. The chain carries TRBV10-3 and TRBJ2-3, with 9 bases that match TRBD2. The CDR3 DNA reads TGTGCCATCAGCCAGACTAGCGGAGGCACAGATACGCAGTATTTT. Its translation is CAISQTSGGTDTQYF.